These 11 T cell receptor beta chains were all obtained from the same sample, sequenced in a study of T cell changes during pregnancy in multiple sclerosis (dated by TCRdb to the late 2010s). Library preparation employed the immunoSEQ multiplex PCR assay. The table comes from immuneACCESS by way of TCRdb, which keeps in-frame sequences with V and J called. Part of the clones is missing from these tables; in studies checked, under half for an unresolved V gene and the rest for unknown reasons. In all, the sample holds about 38,000 clones, and about 91% of those were seen once. The ten most abundant clones make up around an eighth of the sample. This specimen was CD8+ T cells from peripheral blood mononuclear cells, taken after pregnancy. All receptors derive from a female donor with multiple sclerosis, enrolled in a pregnancy study.

This clone came up once. The gene calls are TRBV10-2 and TRBJ2-5; D ambiguous. The DNA end lines up better with TRBJ2-7; the J call may be wrong. CDR3 length: 13 amino acids. Germline CDR1 is WSHSY and CDR2 is SAAADI. CDR3 DNA sequence: TGCGCCAGCAGTGAGGGAGCAGTCTACGAGCAGTACTTC. Translated, it gives CASSEGAVYEQYF.

The V and J genes are TRBV7-6 and TRBJ2-1, with 10 positions matching TRBD1. The CDR3 is made up of 15 amino acids. J was trimmed by 6 bases and V by 1 base; bases with no gene match: 3. CDR1 is SGHVS and CDR2 is FNYEAQ in the germline V gene. DNA of the CDR3: TGTGCCAGCAGCTTAGGACAGGGGGCGCCCAATGAGCAGTTCTTC. The encoded protein is CASSLGQGAPNEQFF.

The chain employs TRBV6-6 and TRBJ2-7, with a possible D match to TRBD1 (6 bases). With 0 bases removed from V and 0 bases from J, the gap between germline ends came to 12 bases. The CDR3 spans 16 residues. Germline V gene sequence: CDR1 MNHNY, CDR2 SVGAGI (reference sequence). The CDR3 sequence is CASSYSTGFSSYEQYF. CDR3 coding DNA: TGTGCCAGCAGTTACTCGACAGGCTTTAGCTCCTACGAGCAGTACTTC.

The V call is TRBV9, the J call TRBJ1-4; 7 nucleotides align to TRBD1. V lost 3 bases, J lost 7 bases, and 6 bases stayed unmatched. The CDR3 is 14 residues long. The germline CDR1 and CDR2 sequences are SGDLS and YYNGEE. CDR3 region: CASSAGGRGEKLFF. The CDR3 bases are TGTGCCAGCAGCGCAGGGGGTCGAGGTGAAAAACTGTTTTTT.

The V gene is TRBV6-5, the J gene TRBJ1-2; 7 bases map to TRBD1. Germline trimming cut 8 bases from V and 6 bases from J; bases unmatched to any gene: 9. The CDR3 runs 13 residues. Germline V CDR1 and CDR2: MNHEY, SVGAGI. CDR3 amino acids: CASGLGGGDGYTF. The CDR3 bases are TGTGCCAGCGGTCTAGGGGGCGGGGATGGCTACACCTTC.

The chain joins TRBV28 to TRBJ1-2, with 8 positions matching TRBD1. The CDR3 length is 13 residues. The germline V gene has CDR1 MDHEN and CDR2 SYDVKM. The V and J ends lost 8 bases and 7 bases, in that order; junction bases with no gene match: 9. CDR3 coding DNA: TGTGCCAGCTTGAGTGCAGGGGGCTCTGGCTACACCTTC. Translating gives CASLSAGGSGYTF.

This clone came up a few times. The gene calls are TRBV4-1 and TRBJ1-1; D gene unclear. This CDR3 region has 12 residues. The germline V gene has CDR1 MGHRA and CDR2 YSYEKL. Trimming pared 5 bases from V and 6 bases from J, leaving 10 bases between. The CDR3 DNA reads TGCGCCAGCAGCACCCAGGAATCTGAAGCTTTCTTT. This translates into CASSTQESEAFF.

This chain's CDR3 is CASSFPQGGNTEAFF. CDR3 DNA sequence: TGTGCCAGCAGCTTTCCCCAGGGCGGGAATACTGAAGCTTTCTTT. This chain connects TRBV7-9 to TRBJ1-1, with D perhaps matching TRBD1 (5 bases). The CDR3 covers 15 residues. Trimming removed 3 bases from V and 5 bases from J, with 16 bases in between. Germline CDR1 reads SEHNR; CDR2 reads FQNEAQ (reference sequence).

This sequence joins TRBV9 and TRBJ2-1; 8 bases map to TRBD2. CDR1 and CDR2 (germline): SGDLS, YYNGEE. The CDR3 spans 15 residues. V shed 0 bases and J 8 bases; nucleotides not matched to a gene: 7. CDR3 bases: TGTGCCAGCAGCGTAGGACTAGCGAGAAACTATGAGCAGTTCTTC. It is translated as CASSVGLARNYEQFF.

The chain has TRBV19 and TRBJ2-1, with a weak D call TRBD2 (5 bases). The V gene lost 4 bases and the J gene lost 4 bases, with 17 bases spanning the gap. The CDR3 is 16 residues long. The germline V gene encodes CDR1 LNHDA and CDR2 SQIVND (reference sequence). The DNA for the CDR3 is TGTGCCAGTAGTACCTTGGCCCGGGAAGTTTACAATGAGCAGTTCTTC. It codes for CASSTLAREVYNEQFF.

V gene TRBV2 combines with J gene TRBJ2-4; 8 bases are a match to TRBD2. Germline assignment: CDR1 SNHLY and CDR2 FYNNEI. This CDR3 is 14 amino acids long. V was pared by 7 bases and J by 0 bases, with 2 bases of the junction left unmatched. The CDR3 sequence is CASMRGVAKNIQYF. The CDR3 DNA reads as TGTGCCAGCATGCGGGGGGTAGCCAAAAACATTCAGTACTTC.